This TCR beta chain was identified during a study of T cell clones after liver transplantation. Looking at the study overall: In this trial, immunosuppression withdrawal was attempted within 2 years of liver transplant. TCRbeta sequencing after a pre-transplant mixed lymphocyte reaction identified graft-donor-reactive clones, later tracked in post-transplant blood.

V lost 5 bases to trimming and J lost 7 bases, with 20 bases between them. The germline V gene has CDR1 MNHEY and CDR2 SMNVEV (reference sequence). This CDR3 region has 15 residues. Sorting of unstimulated PBMCs yielded separate CD3+CD4+ and CD3+CD8+ fractions. This table comes from immunoSEQ multiplex PCR, and its TCRdb copy is limited to in-frame clones, with some not included. Of tens of thousands of clones in the sample, roughly 80% were seen once. Findings and caveats of the study: Graft donor-reactive T cells possibly entered the graft instead of undergoing deletion.

As for this clone: Its antigen is unidentified.

V is TRBV27 and J is TRBJ1-1, with D perhaps matching TRBD1 (5 bases). The input for sequencing was CD4+ T cells from blood, taken 12 months after liver transplant. The TCR was taken from a human patient who received a liver transplant. Some T cells may be transferred from the graft donor. CDR3 residues: CASSPRKGMKNEAFF. CDR3 in DNA: TGTGCCAGCAGTCCCCGGAAGGGGATGAAAAATGAAGCTTTCTTT.